Presented here are 13 T cell receptor beta chains from one specimen sequenced in a study of blood T cell repertoires in COVID-19. Only in-frame clones appear in the TCRdb table, and some are missing; sequencing was by immunoSEQ multiplex PCR. This repertoire shows 200,000 to 300,000 clones, less than 90% found once; its top ten account for approximately 2%. The sample taken for sequencing was peripheral blood. The source is a man aged 30-40 years with active or convalescent COVID-19.

The chain couples TRBV27 to TRBJ2-6; 11 nucleotides agree with TRBD2. Germline V gene sequence: CDR1 MNHEY, CDR2 SMNVEV (reference sequence). V shed 8 bases and J 0 bases; nucleotides not matched to a gene: 9. The length of the CDR3 is 18 residues. The CDR3 protein is CASHRHSGGVSGANVLTF. CDR3 nucleotides: TGTGCCAGCCACCGACATAGCGGGGGGGTCTCTGGGGCCAACGTCCTGACTTTC.

The V and J genes are TRBV9 and TRBJ2-2; perhaps TRBD2 as D (6 bases). V dropped 7 bases and J dropped 1 base, with 8 bases sitting between them. CDR3 length equals 13 residues. The germline gives CDR1 SGDLS, CDR2 YYNGEE. CDR3 sequence (DNA): TGTGCCAGCCTGCGGGGGAACACCGGGGAGCTGTTTTTT. Protein sequence: CASLRGNTGELFF. The full variable domain, rest sourced from reference TRBV9 and TRBJ2-2, is DSGVTQTPKHLITATGQRVTLRCSPRSGDLSVYWYQQSLDQGLQFLIQYYNGEERAKGNILERFSAQQFPDLHSELNLSSLELGDSALYFCASLRGNTGELFFGEGSRLTVL.

The rearrangement links TRBV27 to TRBJ2-3, with no clear D. This CDR3 contains 18 residues. Germline V gene lookup returns CDR1 MNHEY and CDR2 SMNVEV (reference sequence). V lost 4 bases to trimming and J lost 0 bases, with 20 bases between them. CDR3 nucleotide sequence: TGTGCCAGCAGTTCCCTACCTCTGGATCTGACTAGCACAGATACGCAGTATTTT. Translated, it gives CASSSLPLDLTSTDTQYF.

The CDR3 spells CATSNPPPGEQYF. The CDR3 DNA reads as TGTGCCACCAGCAACCCCCCACCGGGCGAGCAGTACTTC. The chain has TRBV15 and TRBJ2-7; unclear D gene. The CDR3 has 13 amino acids. Trimming removed 4 bases at V and 6 bases at J, with 13 bases between. CDR1 and CDR2 from the germline V gene are LNHNV and YYDKDF (reference sequence).

The chain joins TRBV6-5 to TRBJ2-3; possibly TRBD2 for D (6 bases). Trimming stripped 2 bases from V and 1 base from J, with 10 bases between. The CDR3 runs 15 residues. Germline-derived CDR1 and CDR2 are MNHEY and SVGAGI. CDR3 residues: CASSYAGRGTDTQYF. DNA of the CDR3: TGTGCCAGCAGTTACGCGGGAAGAGGCACAGATACGCAGTATTTT.

The V gene is TRBV2, the J gene TRBJ2-7; D possibly corresponds to TRBD2 (6 bases). The CDR3 is made up of 17 amino acids. Looked up from germline, CDR1 is SNHLY and CDR2 is FYNNEI. V was trimmed by 3 bases and J by 0 bases, leaving 18 bases between them. The CDR3 DNA reads TGTGCCAGCAGTGACACATTGGAGGGTGTCGACTCCTACGAGCAGTACTTC. Protein product: CASSDTLEGVDSYEQYF.

The rearrangement uses TRBV7-3 and TRBJ2-7; D is unresolved. The CDR3 spans 14 residues. The V gene lost 1 base and the J gene lost 6 bases, with 13 bases spanning the gap. The germline V gene has CDR1 SGHTA and CDR2 FQGTGA. The DNA of the CDR3 is TGTGCCAGCAGCTTAAATGGTGGCAGAAGCGAGCAGTACTTC. This gives the protein CASSLNGGRSEQYF.

This chain uses TRBV6-5 with TRBJ1-5, with TRBD1 as a possible D gene (5 bases). The CDR3 is 14 amino acids. CDR1 is MNHEY and CDR2 is SVGAGI in the germline V gene. The V end was cut by 6 bases, the J end by 6 bases, with 15 bases between. This CDR3 is CASSTGNSGQPQHF. CDR3 coding DNA: TGTGCCAGCAGCACAGGAAACTCTGGTCAGCCCCAGCATTTT.

The chain uses TRBV19 and TRBJ2-1, with TRBD1 as a possible D gene (6 bases). The CDR3 has 18 residues. Germline-derived CDR1 and CDR2 are LNHDA and SQIVND (reference sequence). Trimming removed 0 bases at V and 0 bases at J, with 15 bases between. CDR3 region: CASSIDFGTPSSYNEQFF. The CDR3 bases are TGTGCCAGTAGTATAGATTTTGGGACACCCAGCTCCTACAATGAGCAGTTCTTC.

The gene calls are TRBV21-1 and TRBJ1-5. TRBV21-1 is noted as a pseudogene. The CDR3 is made up of 15 amino acids. The CDR3 loop is CARGSVSGSNQPQHF. The CDR3 bases are TGTGCCAGGGGGAGCGTGTCGGGGAGCAATCAGCCCCAGCATTTT.

The rearrangement uses TRBV5-6 and TRBJ2-4, with 8 bases matching TRBD1. This CDR3 contains 16 residues. J was trimmed by 0 bases and V by 7 bases; bases with no gene match: 9. Germline values: CDR1 SGHDT, CDR2 YYEEEE. CDR3 nucleotides: TGTGCCAGCGGAAACCTGGACAGGGTAGCCAAAAACATTCAGTACTTC. This encodes CASGNLDRVAKNIQYF. The whole variable domain, remainder taken from reference TRBV5-6 and TRBJ2-4, is DAGVTQSPTHLIKTRGQQVTLRCSPKSGHDTVSWYQQALGQGPQFIFQYYEEEERQRGNFPDRFSGHQFPNYSSELNVNALLLGDSALYLCASGNLDRVAKNIQYFGAGTRLSVL.

The rearrangement links TRBV27 to TRBJ2-1; 9 nucleotides match TRBD2. There are 16 residues in the CDR3. J was trimmed by 6 bases and V by 5 bases; bases with no gene match: 11. CDR1 MNHEY and CDR2 SMNVEV come from the germline V gene (reference sequence). The CDR3 reads CASSILVSGGPNEQFF. CDR3 coding DNA: TGTGCCAGCAGTATCCTCGTTAGCGGGGGCCCCAATGAGCAGTTCTTC.

V and J are TRBV19 and TRBJ2-5, with 7 bases fitting TRBD2. Germline V gene sequence: CDR1 LNHDA, CDR2 SQIVND (reference sequence). V dropped 4 bases and J dropped 5; count of bases not matched to a gene: 10. CDR3 length: 15 residues. CDR3 DNA: TGTGCCAGTAGTACAGGGAGGGGTCCACAGGAGACCCAGTACTTC. As protein: CASSTGRGPQETQYF.